This T cell receptor beta chain appears in the sequencing data of a study of T and B cells in COVID-19 patients. The overall study: Critical illness requiring mechanical ventilation or extracorporeal membrane oxygenation affected about 60% of the roughly 20 active-infection patients. In the active-infection cohort, nine tenths of the roughly 20 patients had comorbidities linked to unfavorable COVID-19 outcome. General study results and limits: Patients with COVID-19 reportedly showed strongly skewed T cell receptor beta variable and joining gene usage. Active COVID-19 showed highly clonal TRB repertoires; recovery showed diversity and richness above healthy donors.

Details on this clonotype: Its cognate antigen is unknown. A read error may produce the germline difference seen at one junction end.

Each TRB amplification used about 250-550 ng of genomic DNA from blood. Multiplex PCR with BIOMED2 TRB-A/B primer pools amplified TRB rearrangements. TCRdb analysed the multiplex PCR reads with MiXCR anew, one entry per CDR3 protein. The sample has approximately 2,000 distinct CDR3 sequences, roughly 23% seen once. The CDR3 covers 14 residues. CDR1 is SEHNR and CDR2 is FQNEAQ in the germline V gene (reference sequence). The origin of this receptor is a human donor with active COVID-19. The sample consisted of blood. V gene TRBV7-9 combines with J gene TRBJ2-7; TRBD1 matches 7 bases. The CDR3 reads CASSLLQGPYAQYF. The DNA for the CDR3 is TGTGCCAGCAGCCTATTACAGGGGCCTTACGCGCAGTACTTC.